The subject of this entry is one T cell receptor (beta chain). Taking 20-30 mg of unsorted bulk tissue, the authors co-extracted RNA and DNA. Primary liver carcinoma in the patients was surgically resected. Enrolled patients were chronically infected with HBV and treatment-naive. These data originate in a study of tumor-infiltrating lymphocytes in primary liver carcinoma. Looking at the study overall: Tumors, staged T1-T3 N0M0, spanned roughly 4.2 to 11 cm.

A constant-region primer primed TCR beta cDNA synthesis from 400 to 550 ng of total RNA. Each TCR beta library was derived from three nested multiplex PCR rounds that employed slightly modified ARM-PCR. The two initial PCR rounds, 9 to 11 cycles each, used TRBV1-TRBV30 forward and C-beta reverse primers. TCRdb re-analysed the multiplex PCR reads in MiXCR, keeping a single row per CDR3 protein. The profile shows 150,000 to 200,000 distinct CDR3 sequences, around four fifths of them singletons. V was trimmed by 0 bases and J by 3 bases, leaving 15 bases between them. The germline V gene has CDR1 LGHNA and CDR2 YNFKEQ. This CDR3 has 18 residues.

The TCR sequence derives from a man between 35 and 55 years old with primary liver carcinoma and hepatitis B virus infection. Sequenced input: tumor tissue from primary liver carcinoma. The gene calls are TRBV4-2 and TRBJ2-6; D gene uncertain. The DNA of the CDR3 is TGTGCCAGCAGCCAAGATACCCGTGCCTTAATTGGGGCCAACGTCCTGACTTTC. This codes for CASSQDTRALIGANVLTF.